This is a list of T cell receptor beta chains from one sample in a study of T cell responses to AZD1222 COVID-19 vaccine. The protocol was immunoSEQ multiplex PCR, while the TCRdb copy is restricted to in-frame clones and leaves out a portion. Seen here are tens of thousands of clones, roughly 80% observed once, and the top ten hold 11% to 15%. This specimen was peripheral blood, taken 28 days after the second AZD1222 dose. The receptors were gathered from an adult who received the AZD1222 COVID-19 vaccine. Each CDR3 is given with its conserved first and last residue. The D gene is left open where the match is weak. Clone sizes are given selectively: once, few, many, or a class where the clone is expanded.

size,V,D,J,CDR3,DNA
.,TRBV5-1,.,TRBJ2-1,CASSLSEWGEQFF,TGCGCCAGCAGCTTGAGTGAATGGGGTGAGCAGTTCTTC
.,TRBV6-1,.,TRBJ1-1,CASSEVQTRRIKAFF,TGTGCCAGCAGTGAAGTCCAGACACGAAGAATAAAAGCTTTCTTT
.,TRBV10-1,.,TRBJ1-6,CASSGQSNSPLHF,TGCGCCAGCAGTGGACAGAGTAATTCACCCCTCCACTTT
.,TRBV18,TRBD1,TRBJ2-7,CASSPGTAYEQYF,TGTGCCAGCTCACCCGGGACAGCCTACGAGCAGTACTTC
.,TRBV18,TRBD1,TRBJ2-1,CASSPQGAYNEQFF,TGTGCCAGCTCACCTCAGGGGGCTTACAATGAGCAGTTCTTC
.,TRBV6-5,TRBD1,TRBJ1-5,CATKDRVYNQPQHF,TGTGCCACTAAGGACAGGGTCTACAATCAGCCCCAGCATTTT
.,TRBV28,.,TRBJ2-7,CASRNTGEDEQYF,TGTGCCAGCAGGAACACTGGGGAGGACGAGCAGTACTTC
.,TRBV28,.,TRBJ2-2,CASIVPNTGELFF,TGTGCCAGCATTGTACCCAACACCGGGGAGCTGTTTTTT
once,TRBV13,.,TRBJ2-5,CASSPRLGRGSGETQYF,TGTGCCAGCAGCCCCCGGCTAGGGCGGGGTAGTGGAGAGACCCAGTACTTC
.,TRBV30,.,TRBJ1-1,CAWSVLGATEAFF,TGTGCCTGGAGTGTATTGGGGGCCACTGAAGCTTTCTTT
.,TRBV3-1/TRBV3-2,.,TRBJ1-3,CASTTDGVDGNTIYF,TGTGCCAGCACCACCGACGGGGTGGATGGAAACACCATATATTTT
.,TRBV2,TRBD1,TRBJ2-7,CASSEDRTYYEQYF,TGTGCCAGCAGTGAGGACAGGACATACTACGAGCAGTACTTC
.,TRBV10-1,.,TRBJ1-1,CASSESGGLSEAFF,TGCGCCAGCAGTGAGTCGGGGGGGCTGAGTGAAGCTTTCTTT
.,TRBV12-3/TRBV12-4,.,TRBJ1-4,CASRVFNEKLFF,TGTGCCAGCCGGGTATTCAATGAAAAACTGTTTTTT
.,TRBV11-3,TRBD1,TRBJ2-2,CASSLGVGGLMDTGELFF,TGTGCCAGCAGCTTAGGGGTAGGGGGCTTAATGGACACCGGGGAGCTGTTTTTT
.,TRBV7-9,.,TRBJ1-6,CASSPLNNSPLHF,TGTGCCAGCAGCCCTCTTAATAATTCACCCCTCCACTTT
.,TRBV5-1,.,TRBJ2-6,CASSLAAFSGANVLTF,TGCGCCAGCAGCTTAGCAGCTTTCTCTGGGGCCAACGTCCTGACTTTC
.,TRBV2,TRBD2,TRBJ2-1,CASSSPGLASEGYNEQFF,TGTGCCAGCAGCTCCCCGGGACTAGCGTCCGAGGGCTACAATGAGCAGTTCTTC
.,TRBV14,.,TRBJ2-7,CASSQEIRGLEQYF,TGTGCCAGCAGCCAAGAAATACGGGGGCTAGAGCAGTACTTC
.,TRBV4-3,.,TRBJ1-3,CASSQDSLGTGNTIYF,TGCGCCAGCAGCCAAGATTCGCTGGGAACTGGAAACACCATATATTTT
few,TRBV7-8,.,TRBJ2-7,CASSLSFPGATYEQYF,TGTGCCAGCAGCTTATCTTTCCCGGGAGCTACCTACGAGCAGTACTTC
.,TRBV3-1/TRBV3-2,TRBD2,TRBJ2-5,CASSEGRREETQYF,TGTGCCAGCAGCGAGGGACGGCGGGAGGAGACCCAGTACTTC
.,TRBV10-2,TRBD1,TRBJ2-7,CASIGTGPEQYF,TGCGCCAGCATCGGGACAGGGCCCGAGCAGTACTTC
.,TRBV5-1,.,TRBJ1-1,CASSLKAGNTEAFF,TGCGCCAGCAGCTTGAAGGCAGGGAACACTGAAGCTTTCTTT
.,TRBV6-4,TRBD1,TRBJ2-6,CASSDGQDPEGGANVLTF,TGTGCCAGCAGTGACGGACAGGATCCCGAGGGAGGGGCCAACGTCCTGACTTTC
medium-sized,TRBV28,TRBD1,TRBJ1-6,CASRETGVTSPLHF,TGTGCCAGCAGAGAGACAGGGGTCACCTCACCCCTCCACTTT
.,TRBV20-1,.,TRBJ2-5,CSAGGQETQYF,TGCAGTGCCGGAGGGCAAGAGACCCAGTACTTC
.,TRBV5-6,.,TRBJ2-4,CASSPRAYHIQYF,TGTGCCAGCAGCCCTCGGGCCTATCACATTCAGTACTTC
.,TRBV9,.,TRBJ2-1,CASSVAGASSYNEQFF,TGTGCCAGCAGCGTGGCAGGGGCTAGCTCCTACAATGAGCAGTTCTTC
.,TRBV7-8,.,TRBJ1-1,CASSQSMAGTPIRNTEAFF,TGTGCCAGCAGCCAGAGTATGGCGGGTACCCCAATCAGGAACACTGAAGCTTTCTTT
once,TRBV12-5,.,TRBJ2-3,CASGFQRGLALDTQYF,TGTGCTAGTGGTTTTCAGCGTGGGCTAGCGCTAGATACGCAGTATTTT
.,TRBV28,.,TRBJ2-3,CATSPGSTDTQYF,TGTGCCACCTCCCCCGGCAGCACAGATACGCAGTATTTT
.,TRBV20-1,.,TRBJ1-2,CSASPLGGSDGYTF,TGCAGTGCTAGTCCCTTGGGAGGGTCGGATGGCTACACCTTC
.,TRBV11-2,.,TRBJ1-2,CASSPYLVSFDGYTF,TGTGCCAGCAGTCCTTACTTGGTTAGTTTCGATGGCTACACCTTC
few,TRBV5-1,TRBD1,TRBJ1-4,CASSSGTGEEKLFF,TGCGCCAGCAGCAGCGGGACAGGAGAAGAAAAACTGTTTTTT
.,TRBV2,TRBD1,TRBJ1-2,CASRVTGAKSSYTF,TGTGCCAGCAGGGTTACAGGGGCTAAGTCTAGCTACACCTTC
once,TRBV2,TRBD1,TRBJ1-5,CASSDGGLGGGQPQHF,TGTGCCAGCAGTGACGGGGGGCTGGGAGGGGGCCAGCCCCAGCATTTT
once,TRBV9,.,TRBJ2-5,CASSVVGRETQYF,TGTGCCAGCAGCGTAGTAGGGAGAGAGACCCAGTACTTC
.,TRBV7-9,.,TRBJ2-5,CASKQWERQETQYF,TGTGCCAGCAAGCAATGGGAACGCCAAGAGACCCAGTACTTC
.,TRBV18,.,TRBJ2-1,CASSPQVGSYNEQFF,TGTGCCAGCTCACCACAGGTCGGCTCCTACAATGAGCAGTTCTTC
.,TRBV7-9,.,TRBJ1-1,CASDGGSEAFF,TGTGCCAGCGACGGGGGGTCTGAAGCTTTCTTT